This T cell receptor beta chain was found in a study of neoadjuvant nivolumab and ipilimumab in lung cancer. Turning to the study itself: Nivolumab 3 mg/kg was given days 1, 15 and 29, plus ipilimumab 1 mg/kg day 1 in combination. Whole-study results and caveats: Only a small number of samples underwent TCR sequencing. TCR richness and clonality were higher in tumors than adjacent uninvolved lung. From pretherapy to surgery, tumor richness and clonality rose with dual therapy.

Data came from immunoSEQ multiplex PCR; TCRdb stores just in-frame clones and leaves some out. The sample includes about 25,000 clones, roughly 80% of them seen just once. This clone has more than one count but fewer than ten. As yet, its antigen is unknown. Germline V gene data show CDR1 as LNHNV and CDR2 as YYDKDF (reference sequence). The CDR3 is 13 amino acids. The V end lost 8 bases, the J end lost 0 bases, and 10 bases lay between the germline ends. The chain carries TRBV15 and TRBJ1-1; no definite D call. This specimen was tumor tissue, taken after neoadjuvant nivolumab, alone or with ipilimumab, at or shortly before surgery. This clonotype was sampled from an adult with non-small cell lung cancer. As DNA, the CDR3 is TGTGCCACCCGACCAGGATTGAACACTGAAGCTTTCTTT. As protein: CATRPGLNTEAFF.